This T cell receptor beta chain was retrieved from a study of shared clonotypes between healthy human individuals. Overall study: Donors were a couple of women and three men aged 18 to 49.

Ten immunoSEQ deep assay plates were used to sequence unsorted PBMC DNA. Measured with immunoSEQ multiplex PCR; TCRdb has only the in-frame clones, and not every one. The table records about 480,000 clones, 75% to 80% of them present only once. The ends were cut back, 0 bases at V and 6 bases at J, with 9 bases in the middle. The CDR3 loop spans 13 amino acids. Germline CDR1 SGHRS, CDR2 YFSETQ. This clonotype was obtained from a woman aged 40 to 50 in good health. Some clones in this sample may be carry-over from other donors' samples. The V and J genes are TRBV5-1 and TRBJ1-1; the D is unclear. Sequenced: PBMCs. CDR3 DNA: TGCGCCAGCAGCTTGGGTGCAAGGGCTGAAGCTTTCTTT. Protein: CASSLGARAEAFF.